The 8 T cell receptor beta chains presented below share a single source sample, sequenced in a study of blood T cell repertoires in COVID-19. TCRdb's table, derived via immunoSEQ multiplex PCR, lists solely in-frame clones and lacks some. Of just under 60,000 clones detected, 60% to 80% appear once; the ten largest clones hold roughly 13%. Material for sequencing was peripheral blood. These receptors originate from a man older than 75 with acute or convalescent COVID-19.

The chain links TRBV5-1 to TRBJ1-5; 9 nucleotides line up with TRBD1. Germline CDR1 and CDR2: SGHRS and YFSETQ. Trimming cost V 0 bases and J 4 bases; bases outside gene matches: 2. This CDR3 has 15 residues. The CDR3 coding sequence is TGCGCCAGCAGCTTGGGGGACAGGGAAAATCAGCCCCAGCATTTT. It encodes CASSLGDRENQPQHF.

V gene TRBV3-1 (or the pseudogene TRBV3-2) combines with J gene TRBJ2-2; 7 bases map to TRBD2. After removal of 6 bases from V and 0 bases from J, the junction contained 4 bases not matched to a gene. The CDR3 is 15 amino acids. Germline CDR1 reads LGHDT; CDR2 reads YNNKEL (reference sequence). The DNA for the CDR3 is TGTGCCAGCAGGGGCCGGGGGGCGAACACCGGGGAGCTGTTTTTT. This sequence encodes CASRGRGANTGELFF.

The J gene is TRBJ1-2, the V gene TRBV3-1 (or the pseudogene TRBV3-2), with D unclear. The CDR3 loop spans 13 amino acids. Between the trimmed V and J ends, which lost 2 bases and 8 bases, there was a span of 12 bases. The germline V gene has CDR1 LGHDT and CDR2 YNNKEL (reference sequence). The CDR3: CASSQNSGIGYTF. The CDR3 nucleotides read TGTGCCAGCAGCCAAAATTCGGGGATCGGCTACACCTTC.

A single count supports this clone. This chain uses TRBV3-1 (or the pseudogene TRBV3-2) with TRBJ2-4; the match to TRBD1 covers 10 bases. Germline V lookup: CDR1 LGHDT, CDR2 YNNKEL (reference sequence). The CDR3 runs to 17 residues. Trimming cost V 3 bases and J 4 bases; bases outside gene matches: 9. The CDR3 bases are TGTGCCAGCAGCCAGATCCGGACAGGGGGGTTAAAAAACATTCAGTACTTC. Amino acid sequence: CASSQIRTGGLKNIQYF.

The V and J genes are TRBV11-3 and TRBJ1-3, with D unclear. Trimming pared 0 bases from V and 7 bases from J, leaving 10 bases between. CDR1 and CDR2 (germline): SGHNT, YENEEA. The CDR3 totals 14 residues. CDR3: CASSLDLYGNTIYF. CDR3 nucleotide sequence: TGTGCCAGCAGCTTAGATCTTTACGGTAACACCATATATTTT.

The chain recombines TRBV5-1 with TRBJ2-1, with 9 bases aligning to TRBD1. V was pared by 4 bases and J by 7 bases, with 12 bases of the junction left unmatched. The CDR3 runs to 16 residues. Germline values: CDR1 SGHRS, CDR2 YFSETQ. In DNA, the CDR3 is TGCGCCAGCAGCGTGACCGGGACAGGGATTCGGAATGAGCAGTTCTTC. This sequence encodes CASSVTGTGIRNEQFF.

This clone was found a few times. This chain uses TRBV19 with TRBJ1-1; D gene unclear. The CDR3 contains 13 residues. Trimming shortened V by 6 bases and J by 0 bases, and 8 bases separated the two germline ends. Germline CDR1 reads LNHDA; CDR2 reads SQIVND (reference sequence). The CDR3 nucleotides read TGTGCCAGTAGGACTTGGGTGAACACTGAAGCTTTCTTT. It is translated as CASRTWVNTEAFF.

The rearrangement links TRBV30 to TRBJ2-7; a weak D match, TRBD1 (5 bases). With 0 bases removed from V and 2 bases from J, the gap between germline ends came to 14 bases. Per the germline V gene, CDR1 is GTSNPN and CDR2 is SVGIG (reference sequence). This CDR3 has 15 amino acids. This chain's CDR3 is CAWSVRAGIAYEQYF. The CDR3 DNA sequence: TGTGCCTGGAGTGTACGGGCAGGGATTGCCTACGAGCAGTACTTC.